This TCR beta chain was captured in a study of T cell clonality in common variable immunodeficiency. TCRdb's table, derived via immunoSEQ multiplex PCR, lists solely in-frame clones and lacks some. The sample includes about 19,000 clones, none of them occurring once. Overall study results and limits: T cell subpopulation sequencing would be needed to explain CVID clonality. Reportedly, TCR beta sequences from common variable immunodeficiency showed fewer deletions and N-nucleotide insertions.

CDR3 length: 13 residues. Per germline, CDR1 DFQATT and CDR2 SNEGSKA (reference sequence). The V and J ends lost 6 bases and 1 base, in that order; junction bases with no gene match: 4. This clone is classed as medium-sized. The antigen remains unidentified. The sequence runs out 3 residues before the end of the CDR3; the remainder is reconstructed from the germline J gene. Source material: peripheral blood mononuclear cells. This clonotype was sampled from a human donor with common variable immunodeficiency. V and J are TRBV20-1 and TRBJ1-1; 8 bases match TRBD1. CDR3 amino acids: CSAHRGGNTEAFF. Incomplete CDR3 DNA: TGCAGTGCCCACAGGGGGGGGAACACTGAA.